This T cell receptor (beta chain) was identified during a study of blood T cell repertoires in COVID-19. Across the whole study: COVID-19 samples from acute and convalescent phases originated in the United States, Italy and Spain. PBMCs, B-cell-depleted T cells, or T cells were the source of the cDNA or gDNA that made up the material.

Seattle-derived patients entered the study during active infection and were followed longitudinally. As originally analysed: Scientists estimated how many nucleated cells there were by amplifying reference gene primers. TCRdb's table, derived via immunoSEQ multiplex PCR, lists solely in-frame clones and lacks some. The DNA gave D and trimming, while V, J and clone size come from that table. This table holds about 89,000 clones, approximately 84% found once. The material sequenced was peripheral blood. The source of this sequence is a man between 70 and 80 years old with COVID-19, enrolled during active disease.

This CDR3 reads CASSLRIGDNEKLFF. Written as DNA, the CDR3 is TGTGCCAGCAGCCTTAGAATAGGGGATAATGAAAAACTGTTTTTT. The rearrangement uses TRBV4-2 and TRBJ1-4; TRBD1 might be the D (5 bases). Germline lookup yields CDR1 LGHNA and CDR2 YNFKEQ. The CDR3 sequence is 15 residues long. Trimming cost V 4 bases and J 4 bases, with 13 bases left between them.